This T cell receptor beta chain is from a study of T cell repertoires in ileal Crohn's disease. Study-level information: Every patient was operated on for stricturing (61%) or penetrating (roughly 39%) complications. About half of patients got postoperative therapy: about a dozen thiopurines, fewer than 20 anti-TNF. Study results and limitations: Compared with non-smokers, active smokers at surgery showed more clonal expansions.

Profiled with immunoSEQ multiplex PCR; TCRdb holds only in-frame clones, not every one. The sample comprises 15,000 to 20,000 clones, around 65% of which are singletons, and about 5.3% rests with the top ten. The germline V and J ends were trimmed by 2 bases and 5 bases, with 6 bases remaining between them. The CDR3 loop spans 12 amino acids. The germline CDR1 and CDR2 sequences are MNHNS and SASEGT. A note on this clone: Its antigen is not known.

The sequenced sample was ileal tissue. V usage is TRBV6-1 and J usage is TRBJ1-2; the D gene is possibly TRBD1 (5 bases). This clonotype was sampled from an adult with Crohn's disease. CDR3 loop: CASSEQGYGYTF. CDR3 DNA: TGTGCCAGCAGTGAACAGGGTTATGGCTACACCTTC.